One sample yielded the 19 T cell receptor beta chains listed below, sequenced in a study of T cells expressing NK-cell markers. For each CDR3 protein, TCRdb gives one entry from its re-call of the 5' RACE reads, without DNA. Its listing shows about 460,000 distinct CDR3 sequences. The sequenced sample consisted of blood T cells: a sorted CD56 or NKG2C T cell subset, CD4+ or CD8+ T cells, or bulk PBMC T cells (not recorded which). These receptors all stem from a woman between 50 and 59 years old in good health.

This chain connects TRBV6-5 to TRBJ2-1; with no DNA, the TCRdb D assignment of TRBD1 cannot be verified. The CDR3 covers 15 residues. The V gene's germline CDR1 is MNHEY and CDR2 SVGAGI. The CDR3 region is CASSAPRGVIHEQFF.

The J gene is TRBJ2-3, the V gene TRBV7-6. This CDR3 region has 15 residues. Germline V gene sequence: CDR1 SGHVS, CDR2 FNYEAQ. The CDR3 loop is CASSSVSLGTDTQYF.

The V gene is TRBV20-1, the J gene TRBJ2-1. Per the germline V gene, CDR1 is DFQATT and CDR2 is SNEGSKA (reference sequence). There are 13 residues in the CDR3. CDR3 amino acids: CSAFRTGYNEQFF.

The chain recombines TRBV5-1 with TRBJ1-2; TCRdb's D call, TRBD1, is unchecked because there is no DNA. The CDR3 loop spans 13 amino acids. The germline V gene encodes CDR1 SGHRS and CDR2 YFSETQ. The chain's CDR3 is CASSPPANYGYTF. Looking up the rest from reference TRBV5-1 and TRBJ1-2 gives the full variable domain: KAGVTQTPRYLIKTRGQQVTLSCSPISGHRSVSWYQQTPGQGLQFLFEYFSETQRNKGNFPGRFSGRQFSNSRSEMNVSTLELGDSALYLCASSPPANYGYTFGSGTRLTVV.

The genes are TRBV12-3 or TRBV12-4 and TRBJ2-1; TCRdb's D call of TRBD2 is untestable without DNA. This CDR3 spans 15 amino acids. The CDR3 sequence is CASSPRLAGVREQFF.

The V and J genes are TRBV4-2 and TRBJ2-2; the TCRdb D gene call, TRBD2, has no DNA to confirm it. The CDR3 has 16 amino acids. Germline assignment: CDR1 LGHNA and CDR2 YNFKEQ. The CDR3 reads CASSQSPGRATGELFF.

This chain connects TRBV5-1 to TRBJ2-7; absent DNA, TCRdb's TRBD2 call cannot be checked. CDR1 is SGHRS, CDR2 YFSETQ, per germline. The CDR3 covers 14 residues. This CDR3 reads CASRETSGSYEQYF.

The rearrangement uses TRBV7-2 and TRBJ2-1; TCRdb reports TRBD2, a call that lacks DNA to check it against. This CDR3 is 18 amino acids long. The germline CDR1 and CDR2 sequences are SGHTA and FQGNSA. CDR3 sequence: CASSLDLGSGIGFGEQFF.

V usage is TRBV12-3 or TRBV12-4 and J usage is TRBJ2-7; TCRdb returns TRBD1, unconfirmable since there is no DNA. The CDR3 runs to 15 residues. The CDR3 sequence: CASSLDPGGSHEQYF.

This sequence joins TRBV24-1 and TRBJ1-5. This CDR3 spans 12 amino acids. The germline CDR1 and CDR2 sequences are KGHDR and SFDVKD. CDR3 in amino acids: CATTDGVQPQHF.

This sequence joins TRBV19 and TRBJ2-1. CDR1 and CDR2 (germline): LNHDA, SQIVND (reference sequence). This CDR3 spans 14 amino acids. CDR3 sequence reads: CASQDWSSYNEQFF.

The chain has TRBV18 and TRBJ1-2; without DNA, the TCRdb call of TRBD1 cannot be checked. The CDR3 sequence is 14 residues long. Germline V gene data show CDR1 as KGHSH and CDR2 as LQKENI. The CDR3 region is CASSPGGDAYGYTF.

The chain combines TRBV12-3 or TRBV12-4 with TRBJ2-6; the TCRdb D gene call, TRBD1, has no DNA to confirm it. The length of the CDR3 is 19 residues. The CDR3: CASSAWPGQGLSGANVLTF.

The V gene is TRBV5-1, the J gene TRBJ2-7; TCRdb calls TRBD1, which cannot be checked without DNA. There are 15 residues in the CDR3. CDR1 SGHRS and CDR2 YFSETQ come from the germline V gene. The CDR3 spells CASSILQGPAGEQYF.

V is TRBV20-1 and J is TRBJ2-1; TCRdb selects TRBD1, and the lack of DNA leaves this call unchecked. The CDR3 is 12 amino acids. CDR1 is DFQATT, CDR2 SNEGSKA, per germline (reference sequence). CDR3 in amino acids: CSAGQGIREQFF.

The chain employs TRBV5-1 and TRBJ1-2; TCRdb selects TRBD1, and the lack of DNA leaves this call unchecked. The CDR3 loop spans 12 amino acids. The germline V gene encodes CDR1 SGHRS and CDR2 YFSETQ. This CDR3 is CASSGTLDGYTF.

This chain uses TRBV20-1 with TRBJ2-1; TCRdb names TRBD2, which stays unverified in the absence of DNA. From germline, CDR1 is DFQATT and CDR2 SNEGSKA (reference sequence). The CDR3 is 15 residues long. The CDR3: CSATRLAGSFNEQFF.

The chain recombines TRBV12-3 or TRBV12-4 with TRBJ2-1. The CDR3 length is 15 residues. The chain's CDR3 is CASSPWGRAHNEQFF.

V usage is TRBV7-3 and J usage is TRBJ2-1; TCRdb's D gene call, TRBD1, goes unchecked for lack of DNA. CDR1 and CDR2 from the germline V gene are SGHTA and FQGTGA. The CDR3 has 14 amino acids. The CDR3 reads CASSHLGEGNEQFF.